Following are 5 T cell receptor beta chains from one sample sequenced in a study of blood T cell repertoires in COVID-19. Clones were sequenced by immunoSEQ multiplex PCR, and TCRdb holds only the in-frame ones, with some missing. The table lists fewer than 200,000 clones, approximately 73% of them singletons. Source material: peripheral blood. The origin of the receptors is a woman aged 80 or older with acute or convalescent COVID-19.

The V call is TRBV2, the J call TRBJ2-1, with 8 bases fitting TRBD2. J lost 7 bases, V lost 4 bases, and 3 bases had no gene match. The germline V gene has CDR1 SNHLY and CDR2 FYNNEI. The CDR3 spans 13 residues. Here the CDR3 DNA reads TGTGCCAGCAGTGGGGCGGGGGGAAATGAGCAGTTCTTC. It codes for CASSGAGGNEQFF.

The genes are TRBV25-1 and TRBJ2-3; D possibly corresponds to TRBD2 (6 bases). Looked up from germline, CDR1 is MGHDK and CDR2 is SYGVNS. The CDR3 is made up of 13 amino acids. The V and J ends lost 4 bases and 2 bases respectively, with 7 bases between them. CDR3 region: CASSGGNTDTQYF. Written as DNA, the CDR3 is TGTGCCAGCAGTGGCGGGAACACAGATACGCAGTATTTT.

The rearrangement links TRBV19 to TRBJ2-3; perhaps TRBD1 as D (7 bases). The length of the CDR3 is 16 residues. CDR1 and CDR2 (germline): LNHDA, SQIVND (reference sequence). V lost 4 bases and J lost 5, with 19 bases in between. CDR3 in amino acids: CASSNRQGGMGDTQYF. CDR3 nucleotides: TGTGCCAGTAGTAACAGACAGGGCGGGATGGGAGATACGCAGTATTTT.

This chain joins TRBV11-3 and TRBJ1-1; D uncertain. The CDR3 consists of 13 residues. Germline lookup yields CDR1 SGHNT and CDR2 YENEEA. The V end was cut by 4 bases, the J end by 3 bases, with 9 bases between. This CDR3 is CASSSRRDTEAFF. The DNA for the CDR3 is TGTGCCAGCAGCTCGCGGAGGGACACTGAAGCTTTCTTT.

The genes are TRBV5-8 and TRBJ2-2; possible D gene TRBD1, 6 bases. Germline CDR1 and CDR2: SGHTS and YDEGEE. Between the trimmed V and J ends, which lost 5 bases and 8 bases, there was a span of 13 bases. The CDR3 sequence is 13 residues long. The chain's CDR3 is CASRTTGFGELFF. CDR3 nucleotides: TGTGCCAGCAGAACAACAGGGTTTGGGGAGCTGTTTTTT.